These 23 T cell receptor beta chains were sequenced from one sample in a study of T cell responses to AZD1222 COVID-19 vaccine. Sequencing used immunoSEQ multiplex PCR; TCRdb keeps in-frame clones, though not all of them. Found here are roughly 140,000 clones, roughly 88% of them singletons; the top ten hold about 14%. Sequencing was performed on peripheral blood, taken on day 0 of AZD1222 vaccination. These receptors all stem from an adult in good health.

This clone was recorded a few times. A read error may produce the germline difference seen at one junction end. The chain uses TRBV7-7 and TRBJ1-1, with 7 nucleotides matching TRBD1. CDR3 length: 15 residues. From germline, CDR1 is SSHAT and CDR2 FNYEAQ (reference sequence). The CDR3 reads CASSPHRGVDTEAFF. The DNA for the CDR3 is TGTGCTAGCAGCCCTCACAGGGGAGTGGACACTGAAGCTTTCTTT.

The chain links TRBV30 to TRBJ1-2; D uncertain. V was clipped by 3 bases and J by 2 bases, with 7 bases between them. The CDR3 loop spans 12 amino acids. In germline, CDR1 is GTSNPN, CDR2 SVGIG (reference sequence). This chain's CDR3 is CAWRLGNYGYTF. DNA for the CDR3: TGTGCCTGGAGGCTGGGGAACTATGGCTACACCTTC. The variable domain in full, completed from reference TRBV30 and TRBJ1-2, reads SQTIHQWPATLVQPVGSPLSLECTVEGTSNPNLYWYRQAAGRGLQLLFYSVGIGQISSEVPQNLSASRPQDRQFILSSKKLLLSDSGFYLCAWRLGNYGYTFGSGTRLTVV.

J is TRBJ2-3 and V is TRBV11-1; TRBD1 aligns across 8 bases. The CDR3 extends over 16 amino acids. The V gene end was trimmed by 5 bases and the J gene end by 3 bases; junction bases not matched to a gene: 10. Germline CDR1 is SGHAT and CDR2 is FQDESV (reference sequence). The CDR3 is CASSPRQGRLTDTQYF. The CDR3 coding sequence is TGTGCCAGCAGCCCCAGACAGGGGAGACTGACAGATACGCAGTATTTT.

The DNA of the CDR3 is TGTGCCACCGGGGAGACAGGGAAAAATGAAAAACTGTTTTTT. It is translated as CATGETGKNEKLFF. V is TRBV2 and J is TRBJ1-4, with TRBD1 matching over 7 bases. The CDR3 is 14 amino acids. CDR1 is SNHLY and CDR2 is FYNNEI in the germline V gene. The V segment lost 10 bases and the J segment 5 bases; nucleotides outside the gene matches: 10. The full variable domain, with the rest looked up from reference TRBV2 and TRBJ1-4, is EPEVTQTPSHQVTQMGQEVILRCVPISNHLYFYWYRQILGQKVEFLVSFYNNEISEKSEIFDDQFSVERPDGSNFTLKIRSTKLEDSAMYFCATGETGKNEKLFFGSGTQLSVL.

A single count supports this clone. This chain links TRBV28 with TRBJ2-1; TRBD1 might be the D (6 bases). The V end was cut by 7 bases, the J end by 12 bases, with 16 bases between. CDR1 is MDHEN and CDR2 is SYDVKM in the germline V gene. The CDR3 spans 12 residues. The CDR3 spells CASTAMGAGQFF. The CDR3 region has the DNA TGTGCCAGCACCGCGATGGGGGCCGGGCAGTTCTTC.

The genes are TRBV2 and TRBJ1-6, with a possible D match to TRBD1 (6 bases). There are 14 residues in the CDR3. Looked up from germline, CDR1 is SNHLY and CDR2 is FYNNEI. V gave up 5 bases and J gave up 6 bases, with 11 bases separating them. The chain's CDR3 is CASSRTVSNSPLHF. CDR3 coding DNA: TGTGCCAGCAGTCGGACAGTTTCTAATTCACCCCTCCACTTT.

The V and J genes are TRBV5-6 and TRBJ1-2, with 7 bases fitting TRBD1. The germline V gene has CDR1 SGHDT and CDR2 YYEEEE. This CDR3 has 16 residues. J gave up 1 base and V 3 bases, and 9 bases lay outside the gene matches. DNA for the CDR3: TGTGCCAGCAGCTGGCTGACAGGGCGGATTAACTATGGCTACACCTTC. Translated: CASSWLTGRINYGYTF.

This rearrangement joins TRBV4-1 to TRBJ2-1; 8 positions agree with TRBD2. Looked up from germline, CDR1 is MGHRA and CDR2 is YSYEKL. The CDR3 loop spans 18 amino acids. V shed 2 bases and J 1 base; nucleotides not matched to a gene: 10. DNA for the CDR3: TGCGCCAGCAGCCAAAGGGCCCCAGCGGGGGCATCCTACAATGAGCAGTTCTTC. Residues: CASSQRAPAGASYNEQFF.

This chain uses TRBV7-3 with TRBJ1-1; 8 nucleotides agree with TRBD1. Per germline, CDR1 SGHTA and CDR2 FQGTGA. The CDR3 has 13 residues. V gave up 5 bases and J gave up 7 bases; unmatched junction bases: 6. Here the CDR3 DNA reads TGTGCCAGCAGCCTAGGACAGGGCGGTGAAGCTTTCTTT. Translated, it gives CASSLGQGGEAFF.

In nucleotides, the CDR3 is TGTGCCAGCAGGGCCGGGGCCGACCCCTACTACGAGCAGTACTTC. Amino acid sequence: CASRAGADPYYEQYF. This chain joins TRBV6-5 and TRBJ2-7; D might be TRBD1 or TRBD2, each matching 5 bases. The CDR3 spans 15 residues. CDR1 is MNHEY and CDR2 is SVGAGI in the germline V gene. Trimming took off 6 bases at V and 3 bases at J, with 18 bases between the two ends.

The V and J genes are TRBV4-1 and TRBJ2-2, with 8 bases lining up with TRBD1. CDR1 and CDR2 from the germline V gene are MGHRA and YSYEKL. CDR3 length: 14 residues. Trimming at V came to 0 bases and at J to 9 bases, leaving 3 bases not matched to a gene. The CDR3 sequence is CASSQETGVRELFF. CDR3 DNA sequence: TGCGCCAGCAGCCAAGAGACAGGGGTACGGGAGCTGTTTTTT.

This clone has more than one count but fewer than ten. This chain uses TRBV2 with TRBJ2-5; a weak D match, TRBD2 (7 bases). The CDR3 runs to 15 residues. The germline V and J ends were trimmed by 5 bases and 4 bases, with 17 bases remaining between them. The germline V gene has CDR1 SNHLY and CDR2 FYNNEI. CDR3 sequence reads: CASSPSGGRGETQYF. In DNA, the CDR3 is TGTGCCAGCAGTCCCTCGGGGGGCCGAGGAGAGACCCAGTACTTC.

This rearrangement joins TRBV7-2 to TRBJ2-3; no firm D call. CDR1 and CDR2 (germline): SGHTA, FQGNSA. V dropped 1 base and J dropped 6 bases, with 11 bases sitting between them. The CDR3 has 14 residues. This CDR3 is CASSLGRKSDTQYF. The CDR3 region has the DNA TGTGCCAGCAGCTTAGGACGCAAGTCGGATACGCAGTATTTT.

The DNA of the CDR3 is TGTGCCAGCAGCGGAGGGCCTAGCTCCTACAATGAGCAGTTCTTC. As protein: CASSGGPSSYNEQFF. V usage is TRBV5-5 and J usage is TRBJ2-1, with a possible D match to TRBD2 (6 bases). CDR1 and CDR2 from the germline V gene are SGHKS and YYEKEE (reference sequence). The CDR3 sequence is 15 residues long. Deletions cut 4 bases from V and 0 bases from J, with 11 bases between. The whole variable domain, remainder taken from reference TRBV5-5 and TRBJ2-1, is DAGVTQSPTHLIKTRGQQVTLRCSPISGHKSVSWYQQVLGQGPQFIFQYYEKEERGRGNFPDRFSARQFPNYSSELNVNALLLGDSALYLCASSGGPSSYNEQFFGPGTRLTVL.

The chain recombines TRBV9 with TRBJ1-1; 7 bases fit TRBD1. The V segment lost 5 bases and the J segment 3 bases; nucleotides outside the gene matches: 10. The CDR3 has 15 amino acids. CDR1 and CDR2 from the germline V gene are SGDLS and YYNGEE. The CDR3 region has the DNA TGTGCCAGCAGTGTAAATGTAGGGACAGACACTGAAGCTTTCTTT. As protein: CASSVNVGTDTEAFF.

The genes are TRBV5-1 and TRBJ1-2; D may be TRBD1 (6 bases). CDR3 size: 14 residues. In germline, CDR1 is SGHRS, CDR2 YFSETQ. V lost 4 bases to trimming and J lost 2 bases, with 12 bases between them. CDR3 loop: CASSAGDTNYGYTF. CDR3 nucleotide sequence: TGCGCCAGCAGCGCAGGGGATACCAACTATGGCTACACCTTC.

This clone was counted between two and nine times. The rearrangement links TRBV10-3 to TRBJ1-5; 7 bases are a match to TRBD1. V shed 6 bases and J 0 bases; nucleotides not matched to a gene: 5. Germline values: CDR1 ENHRY, CDR2 SYGVKD. The CDR3 runs 15 residues. CDR3 loop: CAISTGTASNQPQHF. DNA of the CDR3: TGTGCCATCAGCACCGGGACAGCTAGCAATCAGCCCCAGCATTTT.

The chain employs TRBV7-8 and TRBJ2-5; weak D call: TRBD2 (6 bases). Germline V gene data show CDR1 as SGHVS and CDR2 as FQNEAQ. Trimming cost V 5 bases and J 3 bases, with 13 bases left between them. This CDR3 is built from 14 residues. The CDR3 reads CASSASGLKETQYF. CDR3 sequence (DNA): TGTGCCAGCAGCGCCTCGGGACTTAAAGAGACCCAGTACTTC.

The chain couples TRBV14 to TRBJ1-2; unclear D gene. Looked up from germline, CDR1 is SGHDN and CDR2 is FVKESK. The V end was cut by 1 base, the J end by 4 bases, with 10 bases between. The CDR3 totals 14 residues. This chain's CDR3 is CASSQAGQVYGYTF. The CDR3 coding sequence is TGTGCCAGCAGCCAAGCCGGGCAGGTCTATGGCTACACCTTC. Together with reference TRBV14 and TRBJ1-2, the CDR3 gives the full variable domain: EAGVTQFPSHSVIEKGQTVTLRCDPISGHDNLYWYRRVMGKEIKFLLHFVKESKQDESGMPNNRFLAERTGGTYSTLKVQPAELEDSGVYFCASSQAGQVYGYTFGSGTRLTVV.

The CDR3 sequence is CAIRGGSNSPLHF. The DNA of the CDR3 is TGTGCCATCAGAGGGGGGAGTAATTCACCCCTCCACTTT. The chain has TRBV10-3 and TRBJ1-6; possible D gene TRBD1, 6 bases. The germline V and J ends were trimmed by 6 bases and 6 bases, with 9 bases remaining between them. The CDR3 has 13 amino acids. The germline V gene encodes CDR1 ENHRY and CDR2 SYGVKD.

This clone appeared once. The chain joins TRBV18 to TRBJ1-2; D unclear. Per germline, CDR1 KGHSH and CDR2 LQKENI. The CDR3 has 14 amino acids. Trimming stripped 4 bases from V and 8 bases from J, with 17 bases between. The CDR3 DNA follows: TGTGCCAGCTCACTACCTTCGGGTTTTGGAGGCTACACCTTC. Encoded protein: CASSLPSGFGGYTF.

The genes are TRBV27 and TRBJ1-1; weak D call: TRBD1 (5 bases). CDR3 length: 14 residues. V was shortened by 7 bases and J by 1 base, with 13 bases between the two germline ends. The germline V gene encodes CDR1 MNHEY and CDR2 SMNVEV (reference sequence). The CDR3 loop reads CASTSGLRNTEAFF. The CDR3 nucleotides read TGTGCCAGCACTTCGGGACTCCGGAACACTGAAGCTTTCTTT.

This chain uses TRBV18 with TRBJ1-1, with D perhaps matching TRBD1 (6 bases). This CDR3 is 15 amino acids long. The V gene's germline CDR1 is KGHSH and CDR2 LQKENI. Between the trimmed V and J ends, which lost 2 bases and 4 bases, there was a span of 14 bases. The CDR3 nucleotides are TGTGCCAGCTCACCAGTGTCGGGGGCAGGCACTGAAGCTTTCTTT. Translating gives CASSPVSGAGTEAFF.